The 8 T cell receptor beta chains presented below share a single source sample, sequenced in a study of T cells after yellow fever vaccination. TCRdb reprocessed the 5' RACE reads via MiXCR and lists one record per CDR3 protein. Here the sample spans about 130,000 distinct CDR3 sequences, 7.5% to 10% being singletons. Here the sequenced sample was CD8+ T cells sorted from PBMCs, taken on the day of the yellow fever booster vaccination. The source is a young man who received the YFV17D yellow fever vaccine.

This clonotype was seen a few times. The chain links TRBV9 to TRBJ1-1; D is ambiguous. CDR3 length: 15 amino acids. V dropped 1 base and J dropped 0 bases, with 10 bases sitting between them. The germline V gene encodes CDR1 SGDLS and CDR2 YYNGEE. DNA of the CDR3: TGTGCCAGCAGCGTATGGTCTACTTTGAACACTGAAGCTTTCTTT. Its protein product is CASSVWSTLNTEAFF.

The table lists this clonotype with many counts. The gene calls are TRBV15 and TRBJ1-6; D might be TRBD1 (5 bases). Trimming pared 3 bases from V and 10 bases from J, leaving 10 bases between. This CDR3 contains 13 residues. The V gene's germline CDR1 is LNHNV and CDR2 YYDKDF (reference sequence). CDR3 region: CATSSQGASPLHF. DNA for the CDR3: TGTGCCACCAGCAGTCAGGGCGCGTCACCCCTCCACTTT.

The chain has TRBV20-1 and TRBJ2-5; 8 positions match TRBD2. The CDR3 covers 15 residues. With 6 bases clipped from V and 5 bases from J, the junction kept 14 bases outside the gene matches. CDR1 is DFQATT and CDR2 is SNEGSKA in the germline V gene (reference sequence). CDR3 in DNA: TGCAGTGCAGGTAGCGGGGCCAAAATAAGGGAGACCCAGTACTTC. Translating it yields CSAGSGAKIRETQYF.

CDR3 in amino acids: CASSQAGPTYEQYV. The CDR3 DNA sequence: TGCGCCAGCAGCCAAGCGGGGCCCACCTACGAGCAGTACGTC. The chain links TRBV4-1 to TRBJ2-7; D is tentatively TRBD1 or TRBD2 (5 bases each). This CDR3 is built from 14 residues. The germline gives CDR1 MGHRA, CDR2 YSYEKL. The V end was cut by 1 base, the J end by 2 bases, with 9 bases between.

This chain uses TRBV27 with TRBJ2-7; 9 bases are a match to TRBD2. The germline gives CDR1 MNHEY, CDR2 SMNVEV (reference sequence). The V gene end was trimmed by 5 bases and the J gene end by 5 bases; junction bases not matched to a gene: 10. The CDR3 has 15 residues. DNA of the CDR3: TGTGCCAGCAGTGAGACTAGCGGCCCTCTCCACGAGCAGTACGTC. Its protein is CASSETSGPLHEQYV.

The chain combines TRBV4-1 with TRBJ2-2, with D tentatively TRBD2 (5 bases). The CDR3 runs to 16 residues. The germline V and J ends were trimmed by 4 bases and 4 bases, with 16 bases remaining between them. CDR1 and CDR2 (germline): MGHRA, YSYEKL. CDR3 DNA: TGCGCCAGCAGCCCTATCGGAGGTCCAGCCACCGGGGAGCTGTTTTTT. Translated: CASSPIGGPATGELFF.

This clonotype has more than one count but fewer than ten. The V and J genes are TRBV4-1 and TRBJ1-1; tentative D call: TRBD1 (5 bases). This CDR3 is 15 amino acids long. Germline V gives CDR1 MGHRA, CDR2 YSYEKL. Trimming cost V 4 bases and J 5 bases, with 17 bases left between them. Written as DNA, the CDR3 is TGCGCCAGCAGCCTTACCGGGACCCTAGAAACTGAAGCTTTCTTT. Protein sequence: CASSLTGTLETEAFF.

The J gene is TRBJ2-3, the V gene TRBV5-1; the D gene could be TRBD1 or TRBD2 (5 bases each). In germline, CDR1 is SGHRS, CDR2 YFSETQ. Between the trimmed V and J ends, which lost 3 bases and 11 bases, there was a span of 19 bases. The length of the CDR3 is 14 residues. The CDR3 DNA follows: TGCGCCAGCAGCTCCCCCGGGGCCCTCGATCAGCAGTATTTT. It yields the protein CASSSPGALDQQYF.